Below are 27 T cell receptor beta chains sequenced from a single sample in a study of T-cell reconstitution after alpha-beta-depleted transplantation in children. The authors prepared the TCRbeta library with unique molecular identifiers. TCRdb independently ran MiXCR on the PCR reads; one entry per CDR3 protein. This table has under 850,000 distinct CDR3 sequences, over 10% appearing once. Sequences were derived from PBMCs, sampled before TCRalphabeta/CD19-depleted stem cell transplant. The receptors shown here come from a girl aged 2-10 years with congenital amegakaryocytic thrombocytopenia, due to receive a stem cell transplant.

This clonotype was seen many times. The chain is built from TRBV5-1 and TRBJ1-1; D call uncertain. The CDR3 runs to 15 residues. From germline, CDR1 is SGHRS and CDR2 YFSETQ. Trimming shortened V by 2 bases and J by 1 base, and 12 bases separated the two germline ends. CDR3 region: CASSFTMRENTEAFF. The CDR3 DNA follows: TGCGCCAGCAGCTTTACGATGAGGGAGAACACTGAAGCTTTCTTT.

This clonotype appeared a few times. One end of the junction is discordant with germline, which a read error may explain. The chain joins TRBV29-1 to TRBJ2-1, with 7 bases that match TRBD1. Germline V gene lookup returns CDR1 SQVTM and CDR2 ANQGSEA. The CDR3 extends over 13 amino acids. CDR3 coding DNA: TGCAGCGACCCCCCGTCAGGGATGGGACAGCAGATCTTC. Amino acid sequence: CSDPPSGMGQQIF.

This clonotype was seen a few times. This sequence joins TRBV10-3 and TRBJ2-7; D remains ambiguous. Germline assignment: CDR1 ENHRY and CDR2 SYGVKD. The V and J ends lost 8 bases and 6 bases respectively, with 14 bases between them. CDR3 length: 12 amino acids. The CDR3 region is CAIRTSPVEQYF. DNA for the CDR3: TGTGCCATCCGGACCAGCCCGGTCGAGCAGTACTTC.

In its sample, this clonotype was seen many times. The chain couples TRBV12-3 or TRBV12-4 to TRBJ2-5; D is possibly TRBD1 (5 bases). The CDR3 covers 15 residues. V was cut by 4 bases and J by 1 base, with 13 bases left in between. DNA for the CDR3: TGTGCCAGCAGTTATAAGGGGCACGGCCAAGAGACCCAGTACTTC. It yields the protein CASSYKGHGQETQYF.

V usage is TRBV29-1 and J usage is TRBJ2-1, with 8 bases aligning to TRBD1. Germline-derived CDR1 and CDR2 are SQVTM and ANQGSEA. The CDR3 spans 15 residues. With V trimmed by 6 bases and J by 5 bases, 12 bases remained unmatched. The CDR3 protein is CSVGQVARGNNEQFF. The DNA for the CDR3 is TGCAGCGTGGGACAGGTGGCGCGAGGTAACAATGAGCAGTTCTTC.

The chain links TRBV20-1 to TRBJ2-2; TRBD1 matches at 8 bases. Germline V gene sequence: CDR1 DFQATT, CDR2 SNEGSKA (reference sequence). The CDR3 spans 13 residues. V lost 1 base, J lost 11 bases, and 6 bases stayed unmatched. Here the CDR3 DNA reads TGCAGTGCTAGAGTGCCGGACAGGGTAGAGCTGTTTTTT. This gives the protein CSARVPDRVELFF.

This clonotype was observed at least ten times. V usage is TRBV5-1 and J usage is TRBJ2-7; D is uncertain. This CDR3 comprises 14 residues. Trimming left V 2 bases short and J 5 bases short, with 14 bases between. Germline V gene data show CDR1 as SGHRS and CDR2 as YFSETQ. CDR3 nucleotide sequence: TGCGCCAGCAGCTTAACTCGGGCAATCCACGAGCAGTACTTC. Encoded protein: CASSLTRAIHEQYF. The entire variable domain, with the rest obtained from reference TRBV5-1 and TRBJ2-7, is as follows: KAGVTQTPRYLIKTRGQQVTLSCSPISGHRSVSWYQQTPGQGLQFLFEYFSETQRNKGNFPGRFSGRQFSNSRSEMNVSTLELGDSALYLCASSLTRAIHEQYFGPGTRLTVT.

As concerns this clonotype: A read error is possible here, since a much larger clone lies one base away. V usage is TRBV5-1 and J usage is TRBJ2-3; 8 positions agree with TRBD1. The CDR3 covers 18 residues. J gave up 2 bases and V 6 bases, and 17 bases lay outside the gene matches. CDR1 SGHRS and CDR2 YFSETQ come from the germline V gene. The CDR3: CASKTVAPGGDYTDTQYF. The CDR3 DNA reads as TGCGCCAGCAAAACTGTGGCACCAGGGGGCGATTACACAGATACGCAGTATTTT.

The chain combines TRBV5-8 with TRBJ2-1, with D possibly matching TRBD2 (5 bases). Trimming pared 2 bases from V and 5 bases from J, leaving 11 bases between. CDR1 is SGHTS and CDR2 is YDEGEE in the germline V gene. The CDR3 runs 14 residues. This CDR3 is CASSLAANDNEQFF. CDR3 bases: TGTGCCAGCAGCTTAGCGGCCAACGACAATGAGCAGTTCTTC.

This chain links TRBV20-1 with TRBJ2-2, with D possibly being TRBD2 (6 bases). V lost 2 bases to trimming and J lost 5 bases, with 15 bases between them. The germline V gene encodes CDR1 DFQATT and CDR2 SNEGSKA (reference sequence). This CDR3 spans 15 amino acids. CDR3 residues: CSARSLAMETGELFF. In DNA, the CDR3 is TGCAGTGCTAGAAGCCTAGCGATGGAGACCGGGGAGCTGTTTTTT.

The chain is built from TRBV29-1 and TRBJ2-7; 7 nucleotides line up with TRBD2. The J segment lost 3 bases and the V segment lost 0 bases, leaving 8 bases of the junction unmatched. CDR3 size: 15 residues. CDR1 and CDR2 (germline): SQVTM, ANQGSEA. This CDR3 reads CSVEDRDYPRYEQYF. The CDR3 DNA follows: TGCAGCGTTGAAGATCGGGACTATCCTCGCTACGAGCAGTACTTC.

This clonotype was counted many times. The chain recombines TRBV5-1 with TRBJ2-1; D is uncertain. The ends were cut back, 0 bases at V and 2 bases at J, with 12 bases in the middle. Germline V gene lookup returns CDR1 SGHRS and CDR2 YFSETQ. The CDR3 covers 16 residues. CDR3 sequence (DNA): TGCGCCAGCAGCTTGGAATCAGTCGTGGCCTACAATGAGCAGTTCTTC. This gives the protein CASSLESVVAYNEQFF.

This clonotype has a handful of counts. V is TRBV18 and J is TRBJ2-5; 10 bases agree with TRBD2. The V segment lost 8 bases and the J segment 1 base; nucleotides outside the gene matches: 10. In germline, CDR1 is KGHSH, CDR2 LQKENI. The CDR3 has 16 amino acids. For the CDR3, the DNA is TGTGCCAGCGCCATGGGGGCTAGCGGGAGCCAAGAGACCCAGTACTTC. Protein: CASAMGASGSQETQYF.

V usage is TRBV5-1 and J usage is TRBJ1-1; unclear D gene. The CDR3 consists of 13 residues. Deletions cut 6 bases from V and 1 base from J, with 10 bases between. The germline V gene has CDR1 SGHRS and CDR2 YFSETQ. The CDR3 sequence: CASNFRGNTEAFF. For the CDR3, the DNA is TGCGCCAGCAATTTTCGGGGGAACACTGAAGCTTTCTTT. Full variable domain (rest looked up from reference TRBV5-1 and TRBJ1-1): KAGVTQTPRYLIKTRGQQVTLSCSPISGHRSVSWYQQTPGQGLQFLFEYFSETQRNKGNFPGRFSGRQFSNSRSEMNVSTLELGDSALYLCASNFRGNTEAFFGQGTRLTVV.

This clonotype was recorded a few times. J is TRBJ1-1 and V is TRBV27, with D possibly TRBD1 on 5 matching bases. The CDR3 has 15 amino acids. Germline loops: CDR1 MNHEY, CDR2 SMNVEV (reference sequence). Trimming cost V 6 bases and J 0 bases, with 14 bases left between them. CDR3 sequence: CASRTTGRMNTEAFF. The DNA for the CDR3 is TGTGCCAGCAGAACAACGGGGCGGATGAACACTGAAGCTTTCTTT.

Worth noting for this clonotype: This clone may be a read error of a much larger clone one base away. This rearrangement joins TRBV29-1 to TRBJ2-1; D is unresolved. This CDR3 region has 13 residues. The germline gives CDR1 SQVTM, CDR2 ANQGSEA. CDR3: CSVEGRHYNEQSF. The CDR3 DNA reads TGCAGCGTTGAAGGCAGGCATTACAATGAGCAGTCCTTC.

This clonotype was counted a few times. As DNA, the CDR3 is TGCGCCAGCAGCCCCCGATCGGGAGGGCCGCGAACCGGGGAGCTGTTTTTT. It specifies CASSPRSGGPRTGELFF. The chain joins TRBV5-1 to TRBJ2-2; 8 bases are shared with TRBD2. The CDR3 length is 17 residues. Germline CDR1 and CDR2: SGHRS and YFSETQ. V gave up 4 bases and J gave up 5 bases; unmatched junction bases: 13.

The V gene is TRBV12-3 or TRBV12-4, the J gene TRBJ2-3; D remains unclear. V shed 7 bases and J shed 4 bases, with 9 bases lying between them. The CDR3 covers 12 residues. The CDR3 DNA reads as TGTGCCAGCACCCATCAGCCAGATACGCAGTATTTT. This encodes CASTHQPDTQYF.

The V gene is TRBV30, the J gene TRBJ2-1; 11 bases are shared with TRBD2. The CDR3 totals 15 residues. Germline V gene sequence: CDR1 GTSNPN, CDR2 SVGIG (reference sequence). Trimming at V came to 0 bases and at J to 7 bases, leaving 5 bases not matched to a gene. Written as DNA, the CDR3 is TGTGCCTGGAGTGTGGGGACTAGCGGTAATAATGAGCAGTTCTTC. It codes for CAWSVGTSGNNEQFF.

CDR3 sequence (DNA): TGCGCCAGCAGCTTCCTATCCAGCTCCTACGAGCAGTACTTC. Translated, it gives CASSFLSSSYEQYF. The chain has TRBV5-1 and TRBJ2-7; no clear D gene. CDR1 and CDR2 (germline): SGHRS, YFSETQ. This CDR3 has 14 residues. Deletions cut 2 bases from V and 0 bases from J, with 9 bases between.

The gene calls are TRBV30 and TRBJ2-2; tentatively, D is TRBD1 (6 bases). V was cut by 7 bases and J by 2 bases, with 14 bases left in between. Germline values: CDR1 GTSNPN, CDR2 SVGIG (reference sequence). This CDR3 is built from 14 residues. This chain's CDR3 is CASPGQTNTGELFF. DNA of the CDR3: TGTGCCTCACCGGGACAAACCAACACCGGGGAGCTGTTTTTT. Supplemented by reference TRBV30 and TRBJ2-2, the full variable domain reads SQTIHQWPATLVQPVGSPLSLECTVEGTSNPNLYWYRQAAGRGLQLLFYSVGIGQISSEVPQNLSASRPQDRQFILSSKKLLLSDSGFYLCASPGQTNTGELFFGEGSRLTVL.

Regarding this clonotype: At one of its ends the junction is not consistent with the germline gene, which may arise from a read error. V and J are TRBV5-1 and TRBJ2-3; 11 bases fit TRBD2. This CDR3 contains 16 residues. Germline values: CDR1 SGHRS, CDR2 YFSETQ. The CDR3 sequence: CASSSLAGVRTDTQYF. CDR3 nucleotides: TGCGCCAGCAGCTCACTAGCGGGAGTGAGGACAGATACGCAATATTTT.

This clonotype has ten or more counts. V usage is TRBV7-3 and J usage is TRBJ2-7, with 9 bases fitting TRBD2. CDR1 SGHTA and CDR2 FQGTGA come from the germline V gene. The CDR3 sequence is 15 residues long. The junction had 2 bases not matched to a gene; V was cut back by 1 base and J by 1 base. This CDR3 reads CASSLIGLASYEQYF. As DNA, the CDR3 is TGTGCCAGCAGCTTAATTGGACTAGCGTCCTACGAGCAGTACTTC. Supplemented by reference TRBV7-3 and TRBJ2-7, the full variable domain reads GAGVSQTPSNKVTEKGKYVELRCDPISGHTALYWYRQSLGQGPEFLIYFQGTGAADDSGLPNDRFFAVRPEGSVSTLKIQRTERGDSAVYLCASSLIGLASYEQYFGPGTRLTVT.

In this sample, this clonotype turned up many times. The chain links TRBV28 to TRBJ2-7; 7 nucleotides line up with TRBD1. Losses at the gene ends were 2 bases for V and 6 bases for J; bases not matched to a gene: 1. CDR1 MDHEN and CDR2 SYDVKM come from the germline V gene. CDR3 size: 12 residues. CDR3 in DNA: TGTGCCAGCAGTTTAACAGGGGTCGAGCAGTACTTC. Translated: CASSLTGVEQYF.

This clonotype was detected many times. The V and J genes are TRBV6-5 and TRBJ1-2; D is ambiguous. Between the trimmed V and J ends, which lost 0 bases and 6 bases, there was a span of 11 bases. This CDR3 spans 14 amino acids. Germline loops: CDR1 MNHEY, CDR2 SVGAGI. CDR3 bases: TGTGCCAGCAGTTACTCTTGGGGAGCGGATGGCTACACCTTC. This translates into CASSYSWGADGYTF.

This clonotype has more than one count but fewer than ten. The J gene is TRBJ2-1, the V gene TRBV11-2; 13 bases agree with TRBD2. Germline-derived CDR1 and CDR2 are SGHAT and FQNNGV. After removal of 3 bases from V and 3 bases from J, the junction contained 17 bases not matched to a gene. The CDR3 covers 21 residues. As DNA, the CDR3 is TGTGCCAGCAGCTTTTTTGTTCCGGGATGGACTAGCGGGAGTTTCTACAATGAGCAGTTCTTC. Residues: CASSFFVPGWTSGSFYNEQFF.

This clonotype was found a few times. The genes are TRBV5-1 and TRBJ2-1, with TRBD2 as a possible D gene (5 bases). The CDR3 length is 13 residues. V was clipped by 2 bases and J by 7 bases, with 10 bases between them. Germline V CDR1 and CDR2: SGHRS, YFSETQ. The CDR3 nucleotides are TGCGCCAGCAGCTTCGGGGTAATGAATGAGCAGTTCTTC. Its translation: CASSFGVMNEQFF.